The TCR beta chain described here comes from a study of T-cell memory formation after mild COVID-19. Findings and caveats of the study: Clones that shrank (day 15 to 85) were balanced CD4/CD8, whereas later expanders leaned CD4+.

About this clonotype itself: Its antigen is not known.

CDR1 and CDR2 (germline): SEHNR, FQNEAQ (reference sequence). The V end lost 1 base, the J end lost 6 bases, and 8 bases lay between the germline ends. The CDR3 contains 13 residues. MiXCR was run by TCRdb on the 5' RACE reads, yielding one entry per CDR3 protein. Among fewer than 60,000 distinct CDR3 sequences listed, 25% to 30% were seen once. This receptor was identified in a man between 18 and 29 years old who had mild COVID-19 (a few samples of this study predate the infection). Cell type and time point are not known. The material sequenced was PBMCs or a T cell subset sorted from them (not recorded which). The rearrangement uses TRBV7-9 and TRBJ2-3, with D hard to call. The chain's CDR3 is CASSLELSDTQYF. In DNA, the CDR3 is TGTGCCAGCAGCTTAGAGCTCTCCGATACGCAGTATTTT.